This TCR beta chain was observed in a study of radiotherapy plus CTLA-4 blockade in lung cancer. The study, taken as a whole, reports: Reportedly, early blood T cell clone dynamics best predicted response, with interferon-beta.

This clone has just a few counts. The antigen is unknown. CDR1 is SGHTA, CDR2 FQGNSA, per germline. Trimming at V came to 11 bases and at J to 8 bases, leaving 16 bases not matched to a gene. CDR3 length equals 15 residues. This table comes from immunoSEQ multiplex PCR, and its TCRdb copy is limited to in-frame clones, with some not included. The sample records roughly 59,000 clones, approximately 68% being singletons. Sample: peripheral blood, taken from a patient treated with radiotherapy plus ipilimumab. The rearrangement links TRBV7-2 to TRBJ2-1, with TRBD2 identical over 9 bases. This TCR came from a human donor with non-small cell lung cancer whose response to radiotherapy plus ipilimumab could not be evaluated. DNA for the CDR3: TGTGCCGAAGGGGGGACCGCGGGAGGGGCGGATGAGCAGTTCTTC. This encodes CAEGGTAGGADEQFF.